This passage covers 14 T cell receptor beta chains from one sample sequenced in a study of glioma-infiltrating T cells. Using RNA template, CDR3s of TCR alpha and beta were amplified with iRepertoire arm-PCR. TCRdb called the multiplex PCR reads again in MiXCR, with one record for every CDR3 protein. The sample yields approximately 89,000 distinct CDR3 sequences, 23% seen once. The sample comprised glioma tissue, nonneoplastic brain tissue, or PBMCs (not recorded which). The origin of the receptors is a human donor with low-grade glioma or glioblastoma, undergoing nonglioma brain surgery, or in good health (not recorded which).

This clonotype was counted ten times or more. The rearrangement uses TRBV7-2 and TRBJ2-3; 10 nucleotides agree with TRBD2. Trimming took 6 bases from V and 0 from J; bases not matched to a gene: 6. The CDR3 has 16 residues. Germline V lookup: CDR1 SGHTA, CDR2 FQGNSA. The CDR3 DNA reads TGTGCCAGCAGTTTCGGACTAGCGGTTAGCACAGATACGCAGTATTTT. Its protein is CASSFGLAVSTDTQYF. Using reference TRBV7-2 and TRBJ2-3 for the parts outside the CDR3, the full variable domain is GAGVSQSPSNKVTEKGKDVELRCDPISGHTALYWYRQSLGQGLEFLIYFQGNSAPDKSGLPSDRFSAERTGGSVSTLTIQRTQQEDSAVYLCASSFGLAVSTDTQYFGPGTRLTVL.

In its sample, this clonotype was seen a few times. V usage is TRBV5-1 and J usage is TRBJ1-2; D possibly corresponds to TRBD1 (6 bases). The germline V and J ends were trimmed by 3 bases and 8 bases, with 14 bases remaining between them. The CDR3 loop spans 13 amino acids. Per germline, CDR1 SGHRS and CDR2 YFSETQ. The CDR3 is CASSSTGTVGYTF. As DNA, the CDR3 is TGCGCCAGCAGCTCGACAGGAACTGTCGGCTACACCTTC.

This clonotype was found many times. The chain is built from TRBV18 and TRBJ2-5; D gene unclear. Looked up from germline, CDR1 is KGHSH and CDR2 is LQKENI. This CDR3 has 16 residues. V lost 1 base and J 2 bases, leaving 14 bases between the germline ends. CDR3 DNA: TGTGCCAGCTCACCACAGATGGCCTCTGGGCAAGAGACCCAGTACTTC. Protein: CASSPQMASGQETQYF.

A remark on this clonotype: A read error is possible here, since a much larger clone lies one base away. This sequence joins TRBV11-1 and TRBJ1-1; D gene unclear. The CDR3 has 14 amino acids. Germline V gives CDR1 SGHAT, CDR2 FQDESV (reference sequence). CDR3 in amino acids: CASGLFGSSTEAFF. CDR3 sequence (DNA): TGTGCCAGCGGCTTGTTTGGGTCCAGCACTGAAGCTTTCTTT.

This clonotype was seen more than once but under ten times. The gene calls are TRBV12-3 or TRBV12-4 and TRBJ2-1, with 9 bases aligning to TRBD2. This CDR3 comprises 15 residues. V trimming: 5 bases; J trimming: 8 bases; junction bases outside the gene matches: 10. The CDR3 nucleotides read TGTGCCAGCAGTCCCCTCGCGGGGGGGCGGTATGAGCAGTTCTTC. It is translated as CASSPLAGGRYEQFF.

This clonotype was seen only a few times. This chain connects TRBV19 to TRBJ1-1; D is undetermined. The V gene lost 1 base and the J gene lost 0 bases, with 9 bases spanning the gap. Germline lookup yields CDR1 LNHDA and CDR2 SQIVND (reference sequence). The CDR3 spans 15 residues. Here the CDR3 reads CASSIAENMNTEAFF. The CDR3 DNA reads TGTGCCAGTAGTATAGCAGAGAACATGAACACTGAAGCTTTCTTT.

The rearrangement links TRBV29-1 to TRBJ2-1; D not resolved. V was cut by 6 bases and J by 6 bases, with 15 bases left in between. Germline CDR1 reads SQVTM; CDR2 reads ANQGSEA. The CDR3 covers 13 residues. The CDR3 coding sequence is TGCAGCGTGGGTGGAAAAGCTGCCAATGAGCAGTTCTTC. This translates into CSVGGKAANEQFF.

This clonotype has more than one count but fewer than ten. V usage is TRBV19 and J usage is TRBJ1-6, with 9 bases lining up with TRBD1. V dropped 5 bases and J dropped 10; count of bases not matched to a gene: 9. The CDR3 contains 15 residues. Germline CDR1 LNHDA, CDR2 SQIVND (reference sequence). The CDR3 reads CASSVRTGEFSPLHF. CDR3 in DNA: TGTGCCAGTAGTGTGCGGACAGGGGAATTCTCACCCCTCCACTTT.

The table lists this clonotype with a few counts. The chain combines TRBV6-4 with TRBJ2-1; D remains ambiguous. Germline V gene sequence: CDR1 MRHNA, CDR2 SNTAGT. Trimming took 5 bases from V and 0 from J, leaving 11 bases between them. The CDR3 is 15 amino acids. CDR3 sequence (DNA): TGTGCCAGCAGTAAGGACGGCAACTCCTACAATGAGCAGTTCTTC. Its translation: CASSKDGNSYNEQFF.

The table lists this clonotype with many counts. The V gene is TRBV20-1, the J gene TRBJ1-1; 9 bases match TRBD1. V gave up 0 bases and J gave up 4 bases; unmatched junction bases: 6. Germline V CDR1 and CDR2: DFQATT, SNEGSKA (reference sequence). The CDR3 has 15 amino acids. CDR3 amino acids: CSARDINRGRTEAFF. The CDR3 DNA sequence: TGCAGTGCTAGAGACATCAACAGGGGGCGCACTGAAGCTTTCTTT.

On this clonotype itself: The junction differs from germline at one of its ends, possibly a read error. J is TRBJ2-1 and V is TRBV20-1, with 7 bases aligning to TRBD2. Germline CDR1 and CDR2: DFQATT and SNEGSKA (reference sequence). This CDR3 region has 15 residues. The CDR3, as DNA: TGCAGCGCTAGCGAGGAGACTAGCCACTGCAATGAGCAGTTCTTC. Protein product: CSASEETSHCNEQFF.

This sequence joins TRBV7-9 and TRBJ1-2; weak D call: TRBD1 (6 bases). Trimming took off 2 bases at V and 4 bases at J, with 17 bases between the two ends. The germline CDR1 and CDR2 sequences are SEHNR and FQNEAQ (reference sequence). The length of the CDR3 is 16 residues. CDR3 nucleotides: TGTGCCAGCAGCTTATTGGGGGCACAAAGCCCCTATGGCTACACCTTC. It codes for CASSLLGAQSPYGYTF.

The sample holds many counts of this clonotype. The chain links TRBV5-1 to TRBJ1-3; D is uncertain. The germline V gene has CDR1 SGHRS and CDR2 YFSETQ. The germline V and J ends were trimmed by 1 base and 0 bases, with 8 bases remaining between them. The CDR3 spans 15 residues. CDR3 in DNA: TGCGCCAGCAGCTTGATGCCCTACTCTGGAAACACCATATATTTT. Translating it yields CASSLMPYSGNTIYF.

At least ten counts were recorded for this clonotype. The CDR3 DNA is TGTGCCAGCAGCCAAGTGTACGGGAGGATCGAGCAGTACTTC. The encoded protein is CASSQVYGRIEQYF. The rearrangement links TRBV3-1 to TRBJ2-7, with 7 bases aligning to TRBD2. There are 14 residues in the CDR3. Trimming at V came to 1 base and at J to 6 bases, leaving 6 bases not matched to a gene. CDR1 is LGHDT and CDR2 is YNNKEL in the germline V gene (reference sequence).